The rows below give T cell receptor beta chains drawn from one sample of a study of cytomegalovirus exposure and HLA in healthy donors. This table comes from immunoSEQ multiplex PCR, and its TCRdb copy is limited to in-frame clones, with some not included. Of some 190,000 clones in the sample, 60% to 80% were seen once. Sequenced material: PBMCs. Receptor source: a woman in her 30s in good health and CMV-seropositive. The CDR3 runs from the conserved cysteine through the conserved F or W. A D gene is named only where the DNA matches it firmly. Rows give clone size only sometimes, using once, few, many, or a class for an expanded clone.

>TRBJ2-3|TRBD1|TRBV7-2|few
CASSSDRVADTQYF
TGTGCCAGCAGCTCGGACAGGGTGGCAGATACGCAGTATTTT
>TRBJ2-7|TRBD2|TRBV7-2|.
CASSPTSGVAYEQYF
TGTGCCAGCAGCCCTACTAGCGGGGTTGCCTACGAGCAGTACTTC
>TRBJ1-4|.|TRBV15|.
CATSRGLQGLATNEKLFF
TGTGCCACCAGCAGGGGCCTCCAGGGTCTAGCAACTAATGAAAAACTGTTTTTT
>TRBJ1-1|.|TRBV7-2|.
CASSLKRGGTEAFF
TGTGCCAGCAGCTTAAAGAGGGGGGGGACTGAAGCTTTCTTT
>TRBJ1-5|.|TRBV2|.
CASSDLGGVSNQPQHF
TGTGCCAGCAGTGACCTCGGCGGGGTTAGCAATCAGCCCCAGCATTTT
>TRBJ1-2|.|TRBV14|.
CASSQGRNYGYTF
TGTGCCAGCAGCCAGGGCAGAAACTATGGCTACACCTTC
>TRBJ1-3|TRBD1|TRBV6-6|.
CASSFKGQYSGNTIYF
TGTGCCAGCAGTTTTAAGGGACAGTACTCTGGAAACACCATATATTTT
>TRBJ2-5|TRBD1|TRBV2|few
CASSRDRGRQETQYF
TGTGCCAGCAGTAGGGACAGGGGTCGGCAAGAGACCCAGTACTTC
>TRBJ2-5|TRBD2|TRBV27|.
CASSQLGLAEKETQYF
TGTGCCAGCAGTCAGTTAGGACTAGCGGAAAAAGAGACCCAGTACTTC
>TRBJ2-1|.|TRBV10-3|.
CAISGRGDNEQFF
TGTGCCATCAGTGGTCGGGGAGACAATGAGCAGTTCTTC
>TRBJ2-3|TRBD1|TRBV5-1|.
CASRKIPGQGARDTQYF
TGCGCCAGCAGAAAGATCCCGGGACAGGGGGCCCGAGATACGCAGTATTTT
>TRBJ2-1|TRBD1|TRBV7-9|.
CASSQPVWDSYNEQFF
TGTGCCAGCAGCCAACCCGTATGGGACAGCTACAATGAGCAGTTCTTC
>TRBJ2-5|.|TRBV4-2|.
CASSQEGTGLQETQYF
TGTGCCAGCAGCCAAGAGGGGACTGGGTTGCAGGAGACCCAGTACTTC
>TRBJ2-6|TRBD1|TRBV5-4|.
CASSETGAGANVLTF
TGTGCCAGCAGCGAAACAGGGGCTGGGGCCAACGTCCTGACTTTC
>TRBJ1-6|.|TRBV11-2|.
CASSTRGGNNSPLHF
TGTGCCAGCAGTACAAGGGGGGGAAATAATTCACCCCTCCACTTT
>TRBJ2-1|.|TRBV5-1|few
CASSLGQEYNEQFF
TGCGCCAGCAGCTTGGGACAGGAATACAATGAGCAGTTCTTC
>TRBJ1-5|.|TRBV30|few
CAWSVGLGGINQPQHF
TGTGCCTGGAGTGTAGGTTTGGGGGGAATCAATCAGCCCCAGCATTTT
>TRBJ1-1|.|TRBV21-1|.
CASSNDRGQDAEAFF
TGTGCCAGCAGCAACGACAGGGGGCAGGATGCTGAAGCTTTCTTT
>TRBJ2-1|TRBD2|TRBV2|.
CASSPTSGGAREQFF
TGTGCCAGCAGCCCGACTAGCGGGGGGGCCCGCGAGCAGTTCTTC
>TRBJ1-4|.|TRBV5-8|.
CASSLVGTHDEKLFF
TGTGCCAGCAGCTTGGTCGGGACTCACGATGAAAAACTGTTTTTT
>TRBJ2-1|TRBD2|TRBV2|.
CASLLAGNYNEQFF
TGTGCCAGCCTACTAGCGGGGAACTACAATGAGCAGTTCTTC
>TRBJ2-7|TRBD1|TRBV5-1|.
CASSLEGQTGYEQYF
TGCGCCAGCAGCTTGGAGGGACAGACGGGCTACGAGCAGTACTTC
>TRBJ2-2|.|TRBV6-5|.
CASSYSSTYGGELFF
TGTGCCAGCAGTTACTCATCCACTTACGGCGGGGAGCTGTTTTTT
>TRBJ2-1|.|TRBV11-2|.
CASSLVGGLSYNEQFF
TGTGCCAGCAGCTTAGTCGGCGGGCTCTCCTACAATGAGCAGTTCTTC
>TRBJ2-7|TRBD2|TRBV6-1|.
CASSEKLAGSWEQYF
TGTGCCAGCAGTGAAAAACTAGCGGGATCGTGGGAGCAGTACTTC
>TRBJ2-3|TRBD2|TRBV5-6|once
CASSLLAGAPGWVDTQYF
TGTGCCAGCAGCTTGCTAGCGGGAGCCCCCGGATGGGTAGATACGCAGTATTTT
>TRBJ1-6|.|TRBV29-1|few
CSVATGEYNSPLHF
TGCAGCGTTGCGACAGGAGAATATAATTCACCCCTCCACTTT
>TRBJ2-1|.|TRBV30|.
CAWDAHWRDEQFF
TGTGCCTGGGATGCACATTGGAGGGATGAGCAGTTCTTC
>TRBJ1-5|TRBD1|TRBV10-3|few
CAISGGQGVFQPQHF
TGTGCCATCAGTGGGGGACAGGGTGTTTTTCAGCCCCAGCATTTT
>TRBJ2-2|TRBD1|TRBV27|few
CASSPGTVNTGELFF
TGTGCCAGCAGTCCCGGGACAGTGAACACCGGGGAGCTGTTTTTT
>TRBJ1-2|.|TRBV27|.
CASSPRTESYGYTF
TGTGCCAGCAGTCCCCGGACAGAAAGCTATGGCTACACCTTC
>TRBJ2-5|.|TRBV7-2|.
CASSLTRETQYF
TGTGCCAGCAGCCTGACCAGGGAGACCCAGTACTTC
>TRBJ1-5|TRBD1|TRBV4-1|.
CASSRVADRGGNQPQHF
TGCGCCAGCAGCCGGGTCGCCGACAGGGGTGGAAATCAGCCCCAGCATTTT
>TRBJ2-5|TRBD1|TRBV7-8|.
CASSLTGGWETQYF
TGTGCCAGCAGCTTGACAGGGGGCTGGGAGACCCAGTACTTC
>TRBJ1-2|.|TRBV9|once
CASSPGVRGDYGYTF
TGTGCCAGCAGCCCCGGAGTTAGGGGTGACTATGGCTACACCTTC
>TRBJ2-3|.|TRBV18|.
CASSNKGIQTDTQYF
TGTGCCAGCTCGAACAAGGGGATACAAACAGATACGCAGTATTTT
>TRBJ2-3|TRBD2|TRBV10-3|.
CAISDGPSGGGRDTQYF
TGTGCCATCAGTGACGGACCCAGCGGGGGGGGAAGAGATACGCAGTATTTT
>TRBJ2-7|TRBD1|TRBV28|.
CASSSRTGGFEQYF
TGTGCCAGCAGTTCCCGGACAGGGGGATTCGAGCAGTACTTC
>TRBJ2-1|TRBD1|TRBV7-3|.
CASSYGGGRGRQFF
TGTGCCAGCAGCTATGGGGGAGGCAGGGGGCGTCAGTTCTTC
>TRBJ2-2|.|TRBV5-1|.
CASSLDPGAGELFF
TGCGCCAGCAGCTTGGATCCGGGGGCCGGGGAGCTGTTTTTT
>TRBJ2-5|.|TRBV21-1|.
CASSKACACPFSGRAARETQYF
TGTGCCAGCAGCAAAGCTTGTGCTTGCCCGTTTAGCGGGAGGGCCGCCCGAGAGACCCAGTACTTC
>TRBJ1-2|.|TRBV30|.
CAWSGGGGGYTF
TGTGCCTGGAGTGGCGGTGGGGGGGGCTACACCTTC
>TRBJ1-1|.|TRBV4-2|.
CASSQRYGTEAFF
TGTGCCAGCAGCCAAAGATACGGCACTGAAGCTTTCTTT
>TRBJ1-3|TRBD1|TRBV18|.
CASSPPGQGAAFGNTIYF
TGTGCCAGCTCACCACCGGGTCAGGGGGCGGCATTTGGAAACACCATATATTTT
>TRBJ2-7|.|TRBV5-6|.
CASSLRRDYEQYF
TGTGCCAGCAGCTTGAGGAGGGACTACGAGCAGTACTTC
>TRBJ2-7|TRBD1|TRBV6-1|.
CASRPGQTSPEQYF
TGTGCCAGCAGGCCGGGACAGACGAGCCCAGAGCAGTACTTC
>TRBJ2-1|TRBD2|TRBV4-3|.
CASSQALPGLAGGGNEQFF
TGCGCCAGCAGCCAAGCACTACCGGGACTAGCGGGAGGGGGTAATGAGCAGTTCTTC
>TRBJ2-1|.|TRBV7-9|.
CASSFGSSYNEQFF
TGTGCCAGCAGCTTCGGTAGCTCCTACAATGAGCAGTTCTTC
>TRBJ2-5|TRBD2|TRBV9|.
CASSVGSGRRETQYF
TGTGCCAGCAGCGTAGGGAGCGGGAGGAGGGAGACCCAGTACTTC
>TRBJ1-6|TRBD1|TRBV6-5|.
CASRPRTGGNSPLHF
TGTGCCAGCAGGCCTCGGACAGGGGGGAATTCACCCCTCCACTTT
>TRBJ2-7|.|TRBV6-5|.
CATGRRAAEQYF
TGTGCCACAGGGCGACGGGCAGCCGAGCAGTACTTC
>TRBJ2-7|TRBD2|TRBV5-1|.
CASRRGREGTYEQYF
TGCGCCAGCAGACGGGGGCGGGAGGGAACCTACGAGCAGTACTTC
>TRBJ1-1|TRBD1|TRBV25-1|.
CATQGGAHTEAFF
TGTGCCACCCAAGGGGGCGCGCACACTGAAGCTTTCTTT
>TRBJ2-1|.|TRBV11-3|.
CASSVGQGLAEQFF
TGTGCCAGCAGCGTAGGGCAGGGTTTGGCTGAGCAGTTCTTC